This T cell receptor (beta chain) emerged from a study of blood T cell repertoires in COVID-19. As for the study in general: The analysed material was cDNA or gDNA that came from T cells, B-cell-depleted T cells, or PBMCs.

This clone was counted once. Trimming took 6 bases from V and 3 from J, leaving 8 bases between them. Germline V gives CDR1 DFQATT, CDR2 SNEGSKA (reference sequence). The CDR3 length is 11 residues. Libraries were prepared by immunoSEQ multiplex PCR; TCRdb keeps only in-frame clonotypes and omits some of them. The sample records 200,000 to 300,000 clones, roughly 80% being singletons. The sequenced material came from peripheral blood. V and J are TRBV20-1 and TRBJ1-2, with D unclear. This clonotype originated in a woman between 70 and 85 years old with acute or convalescent COVID-19. CDR3 in DNA: TGCAGTGCGCGACGGGACTATGGCTACACCTTC. This codes for CSARRDYGYTF.